The 16 T cell receptor beta chains listed next were all sequenced from one sample in a study of shared clonotypes between healthy human individuals. The data were produced by immunoSEQ multiplex PCR, yet TCRdb's version contains in-frame clones alone and is incomplete. The sample has about 92,000 clones, roughly 50% seen once. The source material was PBMCs. These receptors all stem from a middle-aged woman in good health. Some clones in this sample may be carry-over from other donors' samples.

This clone was picked up many times. The chain couples TRBV27 to TRBJ2-3; D ambiguous. The V end lost 3 bases, the J end lost 2 bases, and 12 bases lay between the germline ends. The CDR3 covers 15 residues. Germline CDR1 is MNHEY and CDR2 is SMNVEV (reference sequence). CDR3 nucleotides: TGTGCCAGCAGTTTGGGGTTCTCGGACACAGATACGCAGTATTTT. Encoded protein: CASSLGFSDTDTQYF.

Comment on this clone: A single base is all that separates this from a far larger clone, so a read error is likely. J is TRBJ2-7 and V is TRBV18; D may be TRBD2 (6 bases). Per germline, CDR1 KGHSH and CDR2 LQKENI. The CDR3 sequence is 15 residues long. Here the CDR3 reads CASSPWIPSANERYF. CDR3 in DNA: TGTGCCAGCTCACCATGGATTCCTAGCGCCAACGAGCGGTACTTC.

V usage is TRBV7-2 and J usage is TRBJ2-7, with 8 nucleotides matching TRBD2. V shed 2 bases and J 3 bases; nucleotides not matched to a gene: 3. CDR3 length: 14 residues. Germline values: CDR1 SGHTA, CDR2 FQGNSA. CDR3 protein: CASSLPGTSYEQYF. The CDR3 bases are TGTGCCAGCAGCTTACCCGGGACTAGCTACGAGCAGTACTTC.

This clone was detected many times. The chain combines TRBV6-5 with TRBJ2-1; the match to TRBD1 covers 9 bases. With V trimmed by 8 bases and J by 5 bases, 4 bases remained unmatched. This CDR3 is built from 13 residues. Germline-derived CDR1 and CDR2 are MNHEY and SVGAGI. The CDR3 protein is CASQRDRDNEQFF. In DNA, the CDR3 is TGTGCCAGCCAGCGGGACAGGGACAATGAGCAGTTCTTC.

The chain joins TRBV5-1 to TRBJ2-7; 10 nucleotides line up with TRBD1. The germline V gene has CDR1 SGHRS and CDR2 YFSETQ. The CDR3 has 14 amino acids. The V gene end was trimmed by 0 bases and the J gene end by 6 bases; junction bases not matched to a gene: 3. CDR3 coding DNA: TGCGCCAGCAGCTTGGGGACAGGGGGAGGCGAGCAGTACTTC. This codes for CASSLGTGGGEQYF.

This chain's CDR3 is CASSAGNTDTQYF. CDR3 nucleotides: TGTGCCAGCAGTGCCGGCAACACAGATACGCAGTATTTT. The chain couples TRBV6-1 to TRBJ2-3; D not resolved. The CDR3 covers 13 residues. CDR1 is MNHNS and CDR2 is SASEGT in the germline V gene. Trimming removed 4 bases at V and 2 bases at J, with 7 bases between.

The V call is TRBV7-2, the J call TRBJ2-1, with TRBD2 matching 14 bases. Losses at the gene ends were 3 bases for V and 9 bases for J; bases not matched to a gene: 4. CDR1 is SGHTA and CDR2 is FQGNSA in the germline V gene. The CDR3 runs to 15 residues. DNA for the CDR3: TGTGCCAGCAGCTTCGCGGGACTAGCGGGGGCTGAGCAGTTCTTC. It translates to CASSFAGLAGAEQFF.

Relative to its sample, this clone is medium-sized. This chain joins TRBV7-3 and TRBJ2-2, with D perhaps matching TRBD1 (5 bases). The germline V gene has CDR1 SGHTA and CDR2 FQGTGA. V gave up 2 bases and J gave up 6 bases, with 10 bases separating them. The CDR3 runs 14 residues. CDR3 loop: CASSLSGRSGELFF. CDR3 nucleotide sequence: TGTGCCAGCAGCTTATCAGGGCGGTCCGGGGAGCTGTTTTTT. The whole variable domain, remainder taken from reference TRBV7-3 and TRBJ2-2, is GAGVSQTPSNKVTEKGKYVELRCDPISGHTALYWYRQSLGQGPEFLIYFQGTGAADDSGLPNDRFFAVRPEGSVSTLKIQRTERGDSAVYLCASSLSGRSGELFFGEGSRLTVL.

This clone was counted many times. Additional DNA sequences in this sample encode the identical CDR3. V usage is TRBV10-3 and J usage is TRBJ1-5; 10 nucleotides line up with TRBD1. CDR3 length: 13 amino acids. V was clipped by 10 bases and J by 5 bases; unmatched bases: 5. Looked up from germline, CDR1 is ENHRY and CDR2 is SYGVKD. The DNA of the CDR3 is TGTGCCACTGGGACAGGGGCGGATCAGCCCCAGCATTTT. As protein: CATGTGADQPQHF.

About this clone: A read error may explain this, as a much larger clone is one base away. The chain carries TRBV2 and TRBJ2-7; TRBD1 matches at 7 bases. Germline V gene data show CDR1 as SNHLY and CDR2 as FYNNEI. This CDR3 is built from 13 residues. With V trimmed by 5 bases and J by 2 bases, 3 bases remained unmatched. In DNA, the CDR3 is TGTGCCAGCAGTCCGGGACAGACCTACGAGCAGTACTTC. Protein sequence: CASSPGQTYEQYF.

This clone was recorded many times. The chain joins TRBV7-3 to TRBJ2-1, with D perhaps assigned TRBD1 or TRBD2 (5 bases each). Germline V lookup: CDR1 SGHTA, CDR2 FQGTGA. Trimming took off 4 bases at V and 7 bases at J, with 17 bases between the two ends. The CDR3 covers 15 residues. The CDR3 region has the DNA TGTGCCAGCAGCTCGGGGCTAATAGGTACAAATGAGCAGTTCTTC. The encoded protein is CASSSGLIGTNEQFF. The whole variable domain, filled in from reference TRBV7-3 and TRBJ2-1, reads GAGVSQTPSNKVTEKGKYVELRCDPISGHTALYWYRQSLGQGPEFLIYFQGTGAADDSGLPNDRFFAVRPEGSVSTLKIQRTERGDSAVYLCASSSGLIGTNEQFFGPGTRLTVL.

As concerns this clone: A much larger clonotype is one base distant, so this may be a read error. The gene calls are TRBV7-8 and TRBJ2-7; D uncertain. Germline assignment: CDR1 SGHVS and CDR2 FQNEAQ. Trimming pared 5 bases from V and 1 base from J, leaving 15 bases between. The CDR3 sequence is 15 residues long. The CDR3 coding sequence is TGTGCCAGCAGCCAAGAAGGAGATGTATCCTACGAGCAGTACTTC. Protein: CASSQEGDVSYEQYF.

This chain connects TRBV18 to TRBJ2-7, with D perhaps TRBD1 or TRBD2 (5 bases each). Germline CDR1 reads KGHSH; CDR2 reads LQKENI. The V end lost 8 bases, the J end lost 3 bases, and 17 bases lay between the germline ends. This CDR3 has 14 residues. CDR3 loop: CASSVGVGNYEQYF. For the CDR3, the DNA is TGTGCCAGCAGCGTAGGGGTCGGGAACTACGAGCAGTACTTC.

Only a few counts were recorded for this clone. This chain uses TRBV18 with TRBJ1-1; D is undetermined. Germline V gene data show CDR1 as KGHSH and CDR2 as LQKENI. V lost 5 bases to trimming and J lost 0 bases, with 7 bases between them. The CDR3 sequence is 13 residues long. CDR3 amino acids: CASSGQVNTEAFF. The CDR3 bases are TGTGCCAGCTCAGGGCAGGTGAACACTGAAGCTTTCTTT.

The rearrangement links TRBV28 to TRBJ2-7, with 8 bases matching TRBD2. CDR1 MDHEN and CDR2 SYDVKM come from the germline V gene. The V gene end was trimmed by 4 bases and the J gene end by 2 bases; junction bases not matched to a gene: 7. This CDR3 spans 15 amino acids. This CDR3 is CASSSAGREAYEQYF. The CDR3 DNA sequence: TGTGCCAGCAGTTCGGCTGGGCGGGAGGCCTACGAGCAGTACTTC.

V usage is TRBV5-1 and J usage is TRBJ2-7, with D maybe TRBD1 (7 bases). Germline loops: CDR1 SGHRS, CDR2 YFSETQ. The CDR3 spans 14 residues. Trimming took 1 base from V and 4 from J, leaving 12 bases between them. The DNA for the CDR3 is TGCGCCAGCAGCTTGATGCAGGGGGGTTACGAGCAGTACTTC. It encodes CASSLMQGGYEQYF.